The 21 T cell receptor beta chains listed next were all sequenced from one sample in a study of metastatic and nonmetastatic thyroid tumors. Thyroid surgery took place with no prior treatment in any patient. TCRdb reanalyzed the PCR reads via MiXCR. Of around 34,000 clones in the sample, about 29% were seen once. Sequencing was performed on blood. Receptors originate from a female donor with papillary thyroid cancer or a benign thyroid nodule (not recorded which). Some clones in this sample may be carry-over from other donors' samples.

This clone occurred a few times. This sequence joins TRBV19 and TRBJ1-2; maybe TRBD1 (5 bases). V lost 3 bases and J 4 bases, leaving 12 bases between the germline ends. This CDR3 is 14 amino acids long. The germline CDR1 and CDR2 sequences are LNHDA and SQIVND (reference sequence). In DNA, the CDR3 is TGTGCCAGTAGTATCCAACCGGGGCCCTATGGCTACACCTTC. Its protein product is CASSIQPGPYGYTF.

This clone was detected many times. The chain joins TRBV28 to TRBJ1-4; 10 bases are a match to TRBD1. After removal of 4 bases from V and 5 bases from J, the junction contained 7 bases not matched to a gene. CDR1 is MDHEN and CDR2 is SYDVKM in the germline V gene. This CDR3 contains 16 residues. The CDR3 DNA sequence: TGTGCCAGCAGTTCCTTGGCGGGACAGGGGAATGAAAAACTGTTTTTT. Translating it yields CASSSLAGQGNEKLFF.

The chain employs TRBV9 and TRBJ1-6, with TRBD1 matching over 7 bases. V was clipped by 3 bases and J by 8 bases; unmatched bases: 8. Germline CDR1 and CDR2: SGDLS and YYNGEE. The CDR3 consists of 15 residues. CDR3 bases: TGTGCCAGCAGCGCAAGACAGGGTAGGGATTCACCCCTCCACTTT. Translation gives CASSARQGRDSPLHF.

This clone was counted many times. The chain uses TRBV10-1 and TRBJ1-2; D remains ambiguous. The CDR3 has 12 residues. The V gene's germline CDR1 is WNHNN and CDR2 SYGVQD (reference sequence). Trimming took 3 bases from V and 1 from J, leaving 3 bases between them. The CDR3: CASSDNNYGYTF. In DNA form, the CDR3 reads TGCGCCAGCAGTGACAATAACTATGGCTACACCTTC.

For the CDR3, the DNA is TGTGCCTGGAGTGTAGGCCCGAACACAGTGGAGCTGTTTTTT. Amino acid sequence: CAWSVGPNTVELFF. The V call is TRBV30, the J call TRBJ2-2; D call uncertain. The V gene's germline CDR1 is GTSNPN and CDR2 SVGIG (reference sequence). The CDR3 is 14 residues long. The ends were cut back, 0 bases at V and 10 bases at J, with 15 bases in the middle.

The V call is TRBV6-1, the J call TRBJ2-7; no clear D gene. Germline loops: CDR1 MNHNS, CDR2 SASEGT. CDR3 length: 15 amino acids. Trimming removed 8 bases at V and 5 bases at J, with 22 bases between. CDR3 sequence reads: CASSVDTRKGDEQYF. CDR3 nucleotide sequence: TGTGCCAGCTCCGTCGACACCCGAAAAGGAGACGAGCAGTACTTC.

The chain couples TRBV12-3 or TRBV12-4 to TRBJ1-1; a weak D match, TRBD1 (5 bases). The CDR3 length is 14 residues. Trimming pared 6 bases from V and 10 bases from J, leaving 21 bases between. CDR3 in DNA: TGTGCCAGCAGGGGAAATTACCGGGACCCGAGAGCTTTCTTT. Its protein is CASRGNYRDPRAFF.

This clone was picked up one time. The rearrangement links TRBV20-1 to TRBJ2-5; D unclear. Looked up from germline, CDR1 is DFQATT and CDR2 is SNEGSKA (reference sequence). CDR3 length equals 13 residues. The V end was cut by 3 bases, the J end by 5 bases, with 13 bases between. CDR3 nucleotides: TGCAGTGCTAGGGTAACGTCCCTCGAGACCCAGTACTTC. It translates to CSARVTSLETQYF.

In its sample, this clone is medium-sized (0.01 to 0.1%). The gene calls are TRBV6-1 and TRBJ2-6; TRBD1 aligns across 9 bases. The junction had 7 bases not matched to a gene; V was cut back by 7 bases and J by 0 bases. The V gene's germline CDR1 is MNHNS and CDR2 SASEGT. The CDR3 is 17 amino acids. The CDR3 loop is CASKGQGGVSGANVLTF. The CDR3 DNA sequence: TGTGCCAGCAAGGGACAGGGCGGAGTCTCTGGGGCCAACGTCCTGACTTTC.

This clone was counted at least ten times. One junction end disagrees with the germline gene, perhaps due to a read error. The CDR3 sequence is CASSSGLADNEQFF. The CDR3 DNA follows: TGTGCTAGCAGTTCAGGACTAGCGGATAATGAGCAGTTCTTC. V and J are TRBV7-7 and TRBJ2-1, with 10 bases that match TRBD2. The CDR3 sequence is 14 residues long. Germline CDR1 is SSHAT and CDR2 is FNYEAQ (reference sequence).

The count of this clone is one. This rearrangement joins TRBV7-3 to TRBJ2-1, with a tentative D call TRBD2 (6 bases). Per germline, CDR1 SGHTA and CDR2 FQGTGA. The CDR3 contains 13 residues. The CDR3 DNA sequence: TGTGTCTGCAGCCCCGGACTATCGGGACAGCAGTTCTTC. This sequence encodes CVCSPGLSGQQFF.

The CDR3: CASSLTTGGVETQYF. The CDR3 nucleotides are TGCGCCAGCAGCTTGACTACAGGGGGGGTGGAGACCCAGTACTTC. The V call is TRBV5-1, the J call TRBJ2-5; D perhaps matches TRBD1 (8 bases). Per the germline V gene, CDR1 is SGHRS and CDR2 is YFSETQ. The CDR3 has 15 residues. Between the trimmed V and J ends, which lost 1 base and 5 bases, there was a span of 15 bases.

The chain links TRBV18 to TRBJ2-1; D gene unclear. Germline CDR1 is KGHSH and CDR2 is LQKENI. Trimming left V 0 bases short and J 10 bases short, with 13 bases between. This CDR3 contains 14 residues. CDR3 in DNA: TGTGCCAGCTCACCACCGGCACAGCAGACAGAGCAGTTCTTC. Its protein product is CASSPPAQQTEQFF.

This clone was detected a few times. A much larger clone sits a single nucleotide away, making a read error possible. V is TRBV7-2 and J is TRBJ2-5; 9 bases agree with TRBD2. The CDR3 length is 19 residues. Germline loops: CDR1 SGHTA, CDR2 FQGNSA. J was trimmed by 1 base and V by 0 bases; bases with no gene match: 12. CDR3 in DNA: TGTGCCAGCAGCTTAGCTAACCTCTTAGCGGGGGTCGCCCAAGAGACCCAGTACTTC. It specifies CASSLANLLAGVAQETQYF. The variable domain in full, with the rest retrieved from reference TRBV7-2 and TRBJ2-5, is GAGVSQSPSNKVTEKGKDVELRCDPISGHTALYWYRQSLGQGLEFLIYFQGNSAPDKSGLPSDRFSAERTGGSVSTLTIQRTQQEDSAVYLCASSLANLLAGVAQETQYFGPGTRLLVL.

This clone is medium-sized. CDR3: CASSFRDHTDTQYF. CDR3 sequence (DNA): TGTGCCAGCAGTTTTCGGGACCACACAGATACGCAGTATTTT. The chain couples TRBV6-1 to TRBJ2-3; D is tentatively TRBD1 or TRBD2 (5 bases each). The CDR3 is 14 amino acids. Trimming shortened V by 5 bases and J by 2 bases, and 11 bases separated the two germline ends. The V gene's germline CDR1 is MNHNS and CDR2 SASEGT.

This clone was counted many times. Germline is not matched at one junction end, which may reflect a read error. The identical CDR3 is also encoded by other nucleotide sequences in the sample. In nucleotides, the CDR3 is TGCGCCAGCAATGGTGGGACTCACTACGAGCAGTACTTC. Translating gives CASNGGTHYEQYF. This rearrangement joins TRBV6-1 to TRBJ2-7; a weak D match, TRBD2 (6 bases). Per the germline V gene, CDR1 is MNHNS and CDR2 is SASEGT. This CDR3 spans 13 amino acids.

This clone was detected ten times or more. CDR3 loop: CASSSGTGPETQYF. The CDR3 region has the DNA TGTGCCAGCAGCTCCGGGACAGGGCCAGAGACCCAGTACTTC. The chain recombines TRBV7-2 with TRBJ2-5; 9 positions agree with TRBD1. The ends lost 4 bases at V and 4 bases at J; junction bases unmatched: 4. CDR1 is SGHTA, CDR2 FQGNSA, per germline. This CDR3 comprises 14 residues.

This clone was found many times. The V call is TRBV10-3, the J call TRBJ1-1; tentatively, D is TRBD1 (5 bases). Trimming took 7 bases from V and 1 from J, leaving 13 bases between them. Per germline, CDR1 ENHRY and CDR2 SYGVKD. This CDR3 is built from 14 residues. The CDR3 reads CAITQEGPNTEAFF. The CDR3, as DNA: TGTGCCATCACCCAAGAGGGGCCGAACACTGAAGCTTTCTTT.

This clone was seen many times. The chain carries TRBV20-1 and TRBJ1-2; D is ambiguous. V dropped 3 bases and J dropped 7 bases, with 12 bases sitting between them. CDR3 size: 12 residues. Germline V gene data show CDR1 as DFQATT and CDR2 as SNEGSKA (reference sequence). The CDR3 bases are TGCAGTGCTAGGGCCCTAGCAACTGGCTACACCTTC. This translates into CSARALATGYTF.

The genes are TRBV20-1 and TRBJ1-2; 10 bases agree with TRBD1. Germline CDR1 is DFQATT and CDR2 is SNEGSKA (reference sequence). The CDR3 has 15 amino acids. J was trimmed by 3 bases and V by 5 bases; bases with no gene match: 9. The CDR3 loop reads CSALDRGTKDYGYTF. The CDR3 DNA follows: TGCAGTGCTTTGGACAGGGGGACAAAAGACTATGGCTACACCTTC.

This clone was seen repeatedly, ten times or more. V gene TRBV14 combines with J gene TRBJ2-7; D might be TRBD2 (6 bases). The CDR3 extends over 14 amino acids. The V gene's germline CDR1 is SGHDN and CDR2 FVKESK. V was pared by 0 bases and J by 3 bases, with 9 bases between. The CDR3 region has the DNA TGTGCCAGCAGCCAAGAGGACTACTACTACGAGCAGTACTTC. The encoded protein is CASSQEDYYYEQYF.